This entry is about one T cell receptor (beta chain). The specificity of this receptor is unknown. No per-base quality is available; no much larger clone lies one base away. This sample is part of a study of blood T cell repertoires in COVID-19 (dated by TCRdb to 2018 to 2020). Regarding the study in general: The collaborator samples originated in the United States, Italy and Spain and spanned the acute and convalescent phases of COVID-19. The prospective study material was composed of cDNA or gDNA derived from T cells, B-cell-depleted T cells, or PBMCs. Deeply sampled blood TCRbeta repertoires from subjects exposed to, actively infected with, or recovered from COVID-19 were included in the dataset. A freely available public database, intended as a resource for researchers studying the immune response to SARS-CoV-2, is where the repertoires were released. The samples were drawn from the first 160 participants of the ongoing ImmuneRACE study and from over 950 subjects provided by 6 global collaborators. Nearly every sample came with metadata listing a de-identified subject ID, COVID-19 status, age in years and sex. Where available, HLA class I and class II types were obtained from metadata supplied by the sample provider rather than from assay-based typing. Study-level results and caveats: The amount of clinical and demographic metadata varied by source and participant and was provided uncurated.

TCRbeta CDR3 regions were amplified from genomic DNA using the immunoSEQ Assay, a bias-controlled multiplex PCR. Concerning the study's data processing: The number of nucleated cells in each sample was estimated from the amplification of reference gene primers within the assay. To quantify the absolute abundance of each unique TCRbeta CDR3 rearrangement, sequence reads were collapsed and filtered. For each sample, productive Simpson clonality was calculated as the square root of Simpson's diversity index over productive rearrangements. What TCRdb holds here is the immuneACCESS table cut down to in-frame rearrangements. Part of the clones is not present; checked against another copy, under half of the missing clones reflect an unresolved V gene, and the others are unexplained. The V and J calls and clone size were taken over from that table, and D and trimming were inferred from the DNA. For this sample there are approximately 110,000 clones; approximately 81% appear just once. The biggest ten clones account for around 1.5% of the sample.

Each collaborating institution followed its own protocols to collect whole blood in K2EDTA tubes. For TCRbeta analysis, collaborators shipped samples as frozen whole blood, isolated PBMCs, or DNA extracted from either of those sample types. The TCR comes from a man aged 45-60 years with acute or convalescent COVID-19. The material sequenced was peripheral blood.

At the DNA level, the sequence is TGTGCCAGCAGCTCAACAGGGAACACTGAAGCTTTCTTT. This gives the protein CASSSTGNTEAFF. Recombination joined TRBV5-4 with TRBJ1-1; the D gene is perhaps TRBD1, from 5 matching bases. The germline ends are 7 bases apart after V is trimmed by 3 bases and J by 1 base. From the germline V gene (reference sequence), CDR1 is SGHNT and CDR2 is YYREEE. The CDR3 measures 13 amino acids from cysteine to phenylalanine. The read is trimmed to its CDR3 DNA, 39 bases read in frame from base 1.